This T cell receptor beta chain was sequenced during a study of Graves' ophthalmopathy and Graves' hyperthyroidism. Notes on the study in general: Ophthalmopathy and stable hyperthyroidism were discriminated by a 13-signature model, with over 85% sensitivity and approximately 77% specificity. The model reached around 70% sensitivity and roughly 76% specificity for predicting ophthalmopathy progression.

RNA transcripts served as template for amplifying TCR beta CDR3 sequences. First-round RT-PCR employed HTBI primers, with a second-round multiplex PCR after it. Via MiXCR, TCRdb re-called the multiplex PCR reads, giving one row per CDR3 protein. The sample yields hundreds of thousands of distinct CDR3 sequences, 20% to 25% seen once. All donors with ophthalmopathy were recorded as having moderate-to-severe activity, CAS ≥3, NOSPECS ≥4 and a duration under 3 months. The V gene end was trimmed by 1 base and the J gene end by 7 bases; junction bases not matched to a gene: 10. Germline CDR1 reads LGHDT; CDR2 reads YNNKEL (reference sequence). The length of the CDR3 is 15 residues. On this clonotype: Its antigen is still unknown.

J is TRBJ2-7 and V is TRBV3-1, with 7 positions matching TRBD2. The receptor's source is a woman between 45 and 65 years old with Graves' ophthalmopathy. The sequenced material came from peripheral blood. CDR3 protein: CASSQGQGGPTEQYF. For the CDR3, the DNA is TGTGCCAGCAGCCAAGGTCAGGGAGGGCCTACGGAGCAGTACTTC.